The present entry profiles one TCR beta chain with its context. The entry originates in a study of blood T cell repertoires in COVID-19. Study details: Material from acute and convalescent COVID-19 was sourced from the United States, Italy and Spain. PBMCs, B-cell-depleted T cells, or T cells were the source of the cDNA or gDNA that made up the material.

J was trimmed by 1 base and V by 0 bases; bases with no gene match: 5. Germline CDR1 is SEHNR and CDR2 is FQNEAQ (reference sequence). The CDR3 consists of 16 residues. Seattle participants joined during active infection and were tracked over time. Authors' analysis steps: How many nucleated cells were present was estimated from reference gene primer amplification. Assay used: immunoSEQ multiplex PCR; TCRdb lists only in-frame clones, some missing. Clone size and the V and J calls come from that table; the DNA yielded D and trimming. Of fewer than 350,000 clones listed, 86% were seen once; the top ten hold approximately 12%.

The chain combines TRBV7-9 with TRBJ2-5; 7 bases align to TRBD1. The sample comprised peripheral blood. This TCR was recovered from a woman aged 25 to 39 with COVID-19, enrolled during active disease. CDR3 amino acids: CASSLAETGPQETQYF. The DNA for the CDR3 is TGTGCCAGCAGCTTAGCCGAGACAGGGCCCCAAGAGACCCAGTACTTC. The variable domain in full, completed from reference TRBV7-9 and TRBJ2-5, reads DTGVSQNPRHKITKRGQNVTFRCDPISEHNRLYWYRQTLGQGPEFLTYFQNEAQLEKSRLLSDRFSAERPKGSFSTLEIQRTEQGDSAMYLCASSLAETGPQETQYFGPGTRLLVL.